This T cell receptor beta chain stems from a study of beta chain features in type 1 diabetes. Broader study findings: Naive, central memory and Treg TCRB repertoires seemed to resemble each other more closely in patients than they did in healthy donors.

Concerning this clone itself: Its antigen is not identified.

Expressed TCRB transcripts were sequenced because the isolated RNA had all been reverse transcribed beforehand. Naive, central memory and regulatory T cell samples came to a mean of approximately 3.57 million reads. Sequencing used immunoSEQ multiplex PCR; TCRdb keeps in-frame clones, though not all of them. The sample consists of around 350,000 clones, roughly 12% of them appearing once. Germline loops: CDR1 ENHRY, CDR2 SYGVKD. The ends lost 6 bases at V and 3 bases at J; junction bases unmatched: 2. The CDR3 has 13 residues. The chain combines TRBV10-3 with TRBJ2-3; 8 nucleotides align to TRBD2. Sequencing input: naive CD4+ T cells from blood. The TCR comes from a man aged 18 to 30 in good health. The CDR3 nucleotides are TGTGCCATCAGAGGACTAGCAACAGATACGCAGTATTTT. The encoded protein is CAIRGLATDTQYF.